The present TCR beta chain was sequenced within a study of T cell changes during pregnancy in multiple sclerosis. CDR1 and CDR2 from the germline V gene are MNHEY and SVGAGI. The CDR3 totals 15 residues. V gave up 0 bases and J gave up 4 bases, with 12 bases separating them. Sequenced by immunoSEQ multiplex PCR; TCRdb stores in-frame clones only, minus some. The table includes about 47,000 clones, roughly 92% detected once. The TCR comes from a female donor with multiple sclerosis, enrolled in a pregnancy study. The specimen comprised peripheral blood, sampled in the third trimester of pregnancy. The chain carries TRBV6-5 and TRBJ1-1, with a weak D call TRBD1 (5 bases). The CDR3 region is CASSYSSSGGTEAFF. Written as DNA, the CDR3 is TGTGCCAGCAGTTACTCGAGTTCGGGGGGCACTGAAGCTTTCTTT.